The 7 T cell receptor beta chains reported below all come from one sample, sequenced in a study of beta chain features in type 1 diabetes. Expressed TCRB transcripts got sequenced, as all isolated RNA was reverse transcribed. Produced via immunoSEQ multiplex PCR; TCRdb's table is partial and in-frame only. In the table there are hundreds of thousands of clones, about a sixth of which are singletons. The sequenced sample was naive CD4+ T cells from blood. These receptor sequences come from a man between 18 and 29 years old in good health.

This clone was detected only a few times. The J gene is TRBJ2-1, the V gene TRBV7-2; either TRBD1 or TRBD2 may fit D (5 bases each). V gave up 2 bases and J gave up 8 bases, with 25 bases separating them. CDR1 is SGHTA, CDR2 FQGNSA, per germline. The CDR3 sequence is 18 residues long. For the CDR3, the DNA is TGTGCCAGCAGCTTAAAAAGCGCAGGGAGCTTGCTACAGGATGAGCAGTTCTTC. Protein product: CASSLKSAGSLLQDEQFF. Variable domain in full (rest from reference TRBV7-2 and TRBJ2-1): GAGVSQSPSNKVTEKGKDVELRCDPISGHTALYWYRQSLGQGLEFLIYFQGNSAPDKSGLPSDRFSAERTGGSVSTLTIQRTQQEDSAVYLCASSLKSAGSLLQDEQFFGPGTRLTVL.

There are a few counts of this clone. This chain links TRBV7-9 with TRBJ1-2; 9 bases map to TRBD1. The CDR3 has 14 amino acids. The ends lost 4 bases at V and 3 bases at J; junction bases unmatched: 3. Germline CDR1 reads SEHNR; CDR2 reads FQNEAQ (reference sequence). The CDR3 nucleotides read TGTGCCAGCAGCTCGACAGGGGGGGACTATGGCTACACCTTC. The encoded protein is CASSSTGGDYGYTF.

The V call is TRBV19, the J call TRBJ2-3; TRBD1 matches at 7 bases. The CDR3 totals 13 residues. The V gene end was trimmed by 7 bases and the J gene end by 6 bases; junction bases not matched to a gene: 7. The germline gives CDR1 LNHDA, CDR2 SQIVND (reference sequence). The chain's CDR3 is CASKVTGTDTQYF. The CDR3 DNA sequence: TGTGCCAGTAAGGTGACAGGGACCGATACGCAGTATTTT.

This clone was counted only a few times. The chain joins TRBV7-9 to TRBJ1-5, with TRBD1 matching 11 bases. J gave up 5 bases and V 6 bases, and 3 bases lay outside the gene matches. The germline V gene encodes CDR1 SEHNR and CDR2 FQNEAQ (reference sequence). The CDR3 is 14 residues long. The CDR3 loop is CASSGQGAHQPQHF. CDR3 bases: TGTGCCAGCAGTGGACAGGGGGCACATCAGCCCCAGCATTTT.

The gene calls are TRBV6-5 and TRBJ1-1; D is undetermined. The germline V gene encodes CDR1 MNHEY and CDR2 SVGAGI. V lost 0 bases and J 7 bases, leaving 12 bases between the germline ends. The CDR3 spans 14 residues. CDR3 bases: TGTGCCAGCAGTTACTCGATGGCAGCTGGTGAAGCTTTCTTT. Protein: CASSYSMAAGEAFF.

The chain has TRBV5-1 and TRBJ2-1; 15 bases are shared with TRBD2. The germline gives CDR1 SGHRS, CDR2 YFSETQ. The CDR3 is 20 residues long. After removal of 5 bases from V and 0 bases from J, the junction contained 12 bases not matched to a gene. The CDR3 nucleotides read TGCGCCAGCAGGGATCCGGGACTAGCGGGAGGTGGGTCCTCCTACAATGAGCAGTTCTTC. This gives the protein CASRDPGLAGGGSSYNEQFF.

The gene calls are TRBV5-1 and TRBJ2-1; TRBD2 matches 12 bases. With 7 bases clipped from V and 5 bases from J, the junction kept 10 bases outside the gene matches. Germline V gives CDR1 SGHRS, CDR2 YFSETQ. The CDR3 loop spans 16 amino acids. The CDR3 reads CASAPPGLAGHNEQFF. CDR3 nucleotide sequence: TGCGCCAGCGCACCACCGGGACTAGCGGGCCACAATGAGCAGTTCTTC.